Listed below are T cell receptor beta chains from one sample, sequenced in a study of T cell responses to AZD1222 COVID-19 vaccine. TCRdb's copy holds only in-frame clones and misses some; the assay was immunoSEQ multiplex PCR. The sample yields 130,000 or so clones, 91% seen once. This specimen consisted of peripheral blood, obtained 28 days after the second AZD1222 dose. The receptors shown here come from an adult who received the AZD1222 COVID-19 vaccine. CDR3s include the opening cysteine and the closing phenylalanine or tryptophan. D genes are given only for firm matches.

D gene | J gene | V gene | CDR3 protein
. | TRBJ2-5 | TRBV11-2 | CASSGRDSPGGTQYF
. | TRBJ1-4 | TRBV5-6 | CASSLDWLTNEKLFF
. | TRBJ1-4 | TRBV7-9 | CASSVPGTRSEKLFF
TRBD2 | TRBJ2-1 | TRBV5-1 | CASSFPAGEANEQFF
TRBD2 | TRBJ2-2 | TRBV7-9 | CASSLLAGSGELFF
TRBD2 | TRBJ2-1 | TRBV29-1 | CSAGGAPYNEQFF
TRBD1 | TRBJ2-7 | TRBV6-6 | CASIKRQGALLDEQYF
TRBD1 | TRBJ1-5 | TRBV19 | CASSATGGVSNQPQHF
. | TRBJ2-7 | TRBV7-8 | CASSLTPSFYEQYF
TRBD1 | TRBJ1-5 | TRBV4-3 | CASSPGGSGGNQPQHF
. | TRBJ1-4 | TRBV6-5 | CASGPLAEKLFF
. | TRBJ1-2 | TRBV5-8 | CAGGRVRGYTF
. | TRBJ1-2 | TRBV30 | CAWRPGGGAYGYTF
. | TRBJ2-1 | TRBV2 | CASRGEGANEQFF
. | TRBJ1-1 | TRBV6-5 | CASSTTGWGTEAFF
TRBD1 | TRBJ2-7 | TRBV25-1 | CASSADRVGLYEQYF
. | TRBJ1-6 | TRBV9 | CASSLRTVRSYNSPLHF
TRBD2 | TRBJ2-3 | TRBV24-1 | CATSDLSGSGGPGDTQYF
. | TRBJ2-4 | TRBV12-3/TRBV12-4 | CASSWRVKNIQYF
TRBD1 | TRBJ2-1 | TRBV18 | CASSPAQGAYNEQFF
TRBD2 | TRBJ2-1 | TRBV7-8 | CASSLTSGGYNEQFF
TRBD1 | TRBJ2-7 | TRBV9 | CASSAQGDSYEQYF
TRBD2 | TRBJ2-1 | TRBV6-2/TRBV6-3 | CASSSASGNYNEQFF
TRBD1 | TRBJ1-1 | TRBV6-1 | CASSEKGTGATEAFF
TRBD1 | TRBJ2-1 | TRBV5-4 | CASSSPGQGGNEQFF
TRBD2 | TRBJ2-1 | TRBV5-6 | CASSWTSGGSYNEQFF
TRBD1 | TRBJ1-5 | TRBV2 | CASRPGQGGDQPQHF
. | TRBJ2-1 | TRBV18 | CASSQEGLTVGQFF
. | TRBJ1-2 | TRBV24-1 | CATSDYDLNYGYTF
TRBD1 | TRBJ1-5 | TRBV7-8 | CASSLGGTGSNQPQHF
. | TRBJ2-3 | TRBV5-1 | CASRDLLYSTDTQYF
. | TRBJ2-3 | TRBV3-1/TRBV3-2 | CASSQFMTGYTDTQYF
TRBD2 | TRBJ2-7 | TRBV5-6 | CASSLDQTSGAPYEQYF
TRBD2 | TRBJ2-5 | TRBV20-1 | CSASSGRLGLTQYF
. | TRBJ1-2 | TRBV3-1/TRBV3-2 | CASSRQQGYGYTF
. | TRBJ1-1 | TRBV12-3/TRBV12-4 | CASSSYSTFDAFF
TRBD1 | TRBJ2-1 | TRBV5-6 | CASSLGDRSYNEQFF
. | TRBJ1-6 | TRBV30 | CAWALPQGGRSPLHF
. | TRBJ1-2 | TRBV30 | CALLYRAGGLYGYTF
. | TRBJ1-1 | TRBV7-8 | CASRRENTEAFF
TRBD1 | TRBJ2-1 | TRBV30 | CAWKDRNSYNEQFF
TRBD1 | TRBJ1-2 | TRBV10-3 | CAIRGTATYGYTF
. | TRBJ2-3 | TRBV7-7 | CASSLDYATPGTQYF
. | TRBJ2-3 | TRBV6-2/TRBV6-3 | CASSYGRDTQYF
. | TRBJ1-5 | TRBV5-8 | CASSLDLGEGQPQHF
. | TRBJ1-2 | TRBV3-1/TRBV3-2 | CASSRGHTWSDYGYTF
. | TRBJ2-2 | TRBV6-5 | CASSYQGWTGELFF
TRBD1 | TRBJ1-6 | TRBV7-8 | CASSLVPGGFSPLHF
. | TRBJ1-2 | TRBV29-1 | CSAGVWNGGYTF
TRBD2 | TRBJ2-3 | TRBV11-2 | CASSLGGGAADTQYF
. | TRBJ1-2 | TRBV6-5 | CASRDRGGYTF
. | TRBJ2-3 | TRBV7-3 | CASSLTKGSADTQYF
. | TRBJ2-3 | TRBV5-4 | CASSLGRQVTTSTDTQYF
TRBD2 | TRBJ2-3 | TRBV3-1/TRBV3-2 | CASSQVQRGGRDTQYF
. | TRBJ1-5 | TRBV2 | CASTRGGGRAYQPQHF
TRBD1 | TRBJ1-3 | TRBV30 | CAWSPTGDHSGNTIYF
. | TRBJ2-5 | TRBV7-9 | CASSPTIETQYF